These T cell receptor beta chains were read from a single sample in a study of STAT3 mutations in large granular lymphocyte leukemia. Clones were read by immunoSEQ multiplex PCR, and TCRdb kept only the in-frame ones, dropping some. The profile shows 10,000 or so clones, nearly 90% of them singletons. The sequenced sample was peripheral blood mononuclear cells. These receptors all come from a man aged 60 to 75 with T-cell large granular lymphocyte leukemia. Some clones in this sample may be carry-over from other donors' samples. The CDR3 runs from the conserved cysteine through the conserved F or W. A D gene is named only where the DNA matches it firmly. Expanded clones get a size class; other rows say once, few or many, or leave the size out.

abundance,d_gene,j_gene,v_gene,CDR3aa,CDR3nt
.,TRBD1,TRBJ1-1,TRBV10-1,CASSDPGQGNTEAFF,TGCGCCAGCAGTGATCCGGGACAGGGGAACACTGAAGCTTTCTTT
.,TRBD1,TRBJ2-7,TRBV2,CASSPTGQSSYEQYF,TGTGCCAGCAGTCCAACGGGACAGAGCTCCTACGAGCAGTACTTC
.,TRBD2,TRBJ2-7,TRBV29-1,CSVDSGRGEQYF,TGCAGCGTTGATAGCGGGAGAGGCGAGCAGTACTTC
.,.,TRBJ2-5,TRBV7-3,CASSLIGSEGTQYF,TGTGCCAGCAGCTTAATAGGCTCCGAGGGGACCCAGTACTTC
.,.,TRBJ2-5,TRBV28,CASSRAPRETQYF,TGTGCCAGCAGCAGGGCCCCGAGAGAGACCCAGTACTTC
.,.,TRBJ2-7,TRBV19,CASSPGAATYEQYF,TGTGCCAGTAGTCCGGGGGCCGCCACCTACGAGCAGTACTTC
.,.,TRBJ1-2,TRBV9,CASSVSTPNYGYTF,TGTGCCAGCAGCGTATCGACACCTAACTATGGCTACACCTTC
.,.,TRBJ2-7,TRBV2,CASGDRDNSYEQYF,TGTGCCAGCGGCGATCGTGACAACTCCTACGAGCAGTATTTC
.,.,TRBJ1-5,TRBV12-5,CASGPETSIYSNQPQHF,TGTGCTAGTGGTCCCGAAACGTCAATATATAGCAATCAGCCCCAGCATTTT
.,.,TRBJ2-3,TRBV5-1,CASSLVGTDTQYF,TGCGCCAGCAGCTTGGTAGGCACAGATACGCAGTATTTT
.,.,TRBJ2-3,TRBV5-1,CASSLDPTDTQYF,TGCGCCAGCAGCTTGGACCCAACAGATACGCAGTATTTT
.,.,TRBJ2-7,TRBV28,CASSLSATGYYEQYF,TGTGCCAGCAGTTTATCCGCCACAGGTTACTACGAGCAGTACTTC
.,TRBD2,TRBJ2-7,TRBV5-1,CASSLSGTYYEQYF,TGCGCCAGCAGCCTTAGCGGGACTTACTACGAGCAGTACTTC
.,.,TRBJ1-5,TRBV10-3,CAISDRTVPQPQHF,TGTGCCATCAGTGACCGGACAGTACCCCAGCCCCAGCATTTT
.,.,TRBJ2-7,TRBV2,CASMRGSYEQYF,TGTGCCAGCATGAGAGGATCCTACGAGCAGTACTTC
.,TRBD1,TRBJ1-5,TRBV7-2,CASSFGQVGNQPQHF,TGTGCCAGCAGCTTCGGACAGGTTGGCAATCAGCCCCAGCATTTT
.,.,TRBJ1-3,TRBV6-4,CASNLRRSLRNTIYF,TGTGCCAGCAACCTAAGGAGGTCCTTGAGAAACACCATATATTTT
.,TRBD1,TRBJ1-2,TRBV28,CASSLAGTGAEAYTF,TGTGCCAGCAGTTTGGCCGGGACAGGGGCCGAAGCCTACACCTTC
medium-sized,.,TRBJ1-6,TRBV5-1,CASSLQAFSYNSPLHF,TGCGCCAGCAGCTTACAGGCTTTCTCCTATAATTCACCCCTCCACTTT
.,.,TRBJ1-6,TRBV2,CASSEARRNNSPLHF,TGTGCCAGCAGTGAAGCGCGGCGGAATAATTCACCCCTCCACTTT
once,.,TRBJ1-2,TRBV27,CASSFMQKTF,TGTGCCAGCAGTTTTATGCAGAAGACCTTC
.,.,TRBJ2-1,TRBV7-3,CASSPGGRGNEQFF,TGTGCCAGCAGCCCCGGGGGACGCGGGAATGAGCAGTTCTTC
.,.,TRBJ2-3,TRBV5-1,CASSFGSADTQYF,TGCGCCAGCAGCTTTGGGAGCGCAGATACGCAGTATTTT
once,TRBD2,TRBJ2-2,TRBV7-2,CASSLAPVLAGRTGELFF,TGTGCCAGCAGCTTAGCACCCGTTCTAGCGGGACGAACCGGGGAGCTGTTTTTT
.,.,TRBJ2-7,TRBV10-3,CASSIDGSYEQYF,TGTGCCAGCTCGATTGACGGTTCCTACGAGCAGTACTTC
few,.,TRBJ2-4,TRBV30,CAWRQGGKNIQYF,TGTGCCTGGAGACAGGGTGGCAAAAACATTCAGTACTTC
.,.,TRBJ1-2,TRBV19,CASSIRDLANYGYTF,TGTGCCAGTAGTATCCGGGACCTCGCTAACTATGGCTACACCTTC
.,TRBD1,TRBJ2-7,TRBV11-2,CASSFSRTGTYEQYF,TGTGCCAGCAGCTTCAGTAGGACAGGGACCTACGAGCAGTACTTC
once,.,TRBJ1-4,TRBV28,CASSLIGLGNEKLFF,TGTGCCAGCAGTTTAATCGGGCTGGGTAATGAAAAACTGTTTTTT
.,.,TRBJ2-7,TRBV7-2,CASSLAETIAASEQYF,TGTGCCAGCAGCTTAGCGGAGACTATAGCGGCCTCCGAGCAGTACTTC
.,TRBD2,TRBJ2-1,TRBV28,CASSLAGLAAYNEQFF,TGTGCCAGCAGTTTAGCCGGACTAGCGGCCTACAATGAGCAGTTCTTC
.,TRBD2,TRBJ2-5,TRBV18,CASSALLAEVGETQYF,TGTGCCAGCTCAGCCCTACTAGCGGAGGTGGGAGAGACCCAGTACTTC
.,.,TRBJ2-7,TRBV2,CASSDNIGTSYEQYF,TGTGCCAGCAGTGACAACATCGGGACATCCTACGAGCAGTACTTC
.,.,TRBJ1-4,TRBV5-1,CASSLEGSGNYEKLFF,TGCGCCAGCAGCTTGGAAGGTTCAGGGAATTATGAAAAACTGTTTTTT
.,TRBD1,TRBJ2-7,TRBV5-1,CASSLEGTGPYEQYF,TGCGCCAGCAGCTTGGAGGGGACAGGTCCCTACGAGCAGTACTTC
.,TRBD2,TRBJ2-2,TRBV5-1,CASSLEGGLVAGELFF,TGCGCCAGCAGCTTGGAGGGGGGACTAGTCGCCGGGGAGCTGTTTTTT
.,TRBD1,TRBJ2-7,TRBV7-9,CASSQRGQGPFFTYEQYF,TGTGCCAGCAGCCAAAGGGGACAGGGCCCTTTCTTCACCTACGAGCAGTACTTC
.,.,TRBJ2-7,TRBV25-1,CASSELGGVGQRHEEQYF,TGTGCCAGCAGTGAATTAGGGGGGGTGGGACAACGCCACGAGGAGCAGTACTTC
.,.,TRBJ2-7,TRBV18,CASSPGLLGFSRAYEQYF,TGTGCCAGCTCACCCGGACTCTTGGGTTTTTCTCGGGCCTACGAGCAGTACTTC
.,.,TRBJ2-3,TRBV7-9,CASSSYGPDTQYF,TGTGCCAGCAGCTCTTACGGGCCAGATACGCAGTATTTT
.,TRBD2,TRBJ2-5,TRBV19,CASTPGRTSGWEYQETQYF,TGTGCCAGTACCCCGGGACGGACTAGCGGATGGGAGTACCAAGAGACCCAGTACTTC
few,.,TRBJ1-2,TRBV4-3,CASSSPGGLYGYTF,TGCGCCAGCAGCTCTCCTGGGGGACTCTATGGCTACACCTTC
.,TRBD2,TRBJ2-3,TRBV7-3,CASSNPIMRESSTDTQYF,TGTGCCAGCAGCAACCCAATCATGCGGGAGTCGAGCACAGATACGCAGTATTTT
.,.,TRBJ1-2,TRBV15,CATSREVTSLDGYTF,TGTGCCACCAGCAGAGAGGTAACGTCGTTGGATGGCTACACCTTC
.,TRBD2,TRBJ2-1,TRBV25-1,CASSAAGSYNEQFF,TGTGCCAGCAGCGCAGCGGGGTCCTACAATGAGCAGTTCTTC
.,.,TRBJ1-1,TRBV5-1,CASSLDPNSRSEAFF,TGCGCCAGCAGCTTGGACCCTAACAGTAGGTCTGAAGCTTTCTTT
.,.,TRBJ2-2,TRBV7-3,CASSLTGHITGELFF,TGTGCCAGCAGCTTAACGGGACATATCACCGGGGAGCTGTTTTTT
.,TRBD1,TRBJ1-1,TRBV19,CASRPGERTGRRTEAFF,TGTGCCAGTAGGCCGGGGGAACGGACAGGGCGTCGCACTGAAGCTTTCTTT
.,TRBD1,TRBJ1-5,TRBV19,CASSPQTGLSNQPQHF,TGTGCCAGTAGTCCCCAGACAGGGCTTAGCAATCAGCCCCAGCATTTT
.,.,TRBJ2-1,TRBV6-5,CASSYSSGSYNEQFF,TGTGCCAGCAGTTATAGCAGCGGGTCCTACAATGAGCAGTTCTTC
.,.,TRBJ2-3,TRBV30,CAWSVGGGTDTQYF,TGTGCCTGGAGTGTTGGAGGGGGAACAGATACGCAGTATTTT
once,.,TRBJ1-5,TRBV2,CASRVTPSSNQPQHF,TGTGCCAGCAGGGTGACGCCCTCAAGCAATCAGCCCCAGCATTTT